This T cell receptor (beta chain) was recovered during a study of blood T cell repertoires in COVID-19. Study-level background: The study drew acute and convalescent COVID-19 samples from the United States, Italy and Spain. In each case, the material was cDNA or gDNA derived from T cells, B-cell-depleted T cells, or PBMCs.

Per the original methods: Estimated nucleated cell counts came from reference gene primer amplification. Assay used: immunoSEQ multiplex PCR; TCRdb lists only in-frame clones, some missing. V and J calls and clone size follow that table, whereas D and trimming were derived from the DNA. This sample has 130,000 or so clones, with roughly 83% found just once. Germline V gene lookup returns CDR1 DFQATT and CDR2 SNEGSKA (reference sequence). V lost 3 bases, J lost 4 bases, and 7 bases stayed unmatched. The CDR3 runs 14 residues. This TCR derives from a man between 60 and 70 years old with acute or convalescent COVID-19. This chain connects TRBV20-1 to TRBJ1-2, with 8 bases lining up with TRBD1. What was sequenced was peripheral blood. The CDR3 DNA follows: TGCAGTGCTAGTTGGGGACAGGCTCCCTATGGCTACACCTTC. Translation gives CSASWGQAPYGYTF.